This TCR beta chain was identified in a study of blood T cell repertoires in COVID-19. Whole-study context: Samples representing acute and convalescent COVID-19 were sourced from the United States, Italy and Spain. In each case, the material was cDNA or gDNA derived from T cells, B-cell-depleted T cells, or PBMCs.

This CDR3 has 15 amino acids. Recruited during active infection, patients (from Seattle) were subsequently followed longitudinally. As processed by the authors: Amplified reference gene primers provided the basis for estimating nucleated cell counts. Libraries were prepared by immunoSEQ multiplex PCR; TCRdb keeps only in-frame clonotypes and omits some of them. V, J and clone size are those of that table, while D and trimming were read from the DNA. Among some 290,000 clones, about 90% were seen once, and the ten largest hold roughly 12%. The chain is built from TRBV21-1 and TRBJ1-1; the table's D call, TRBD1, was not checked against the DNA. TRBV21-1 is a pseudogene. The sample comprised peripheral blood. The TCR was taken from a woman under 40 with COVID-19, enrolled during active disease. The CDR3 loop is CASTPQTGLNTEAFF. DNA of the CDR3: TGTGCCAGCACCCCCCAGACAGGGCTCAACACTGAAGCTTTCTTT.